The source of this TCR beta chain is a study of T cells in Graves' hyperthyroidism and ophthalmopathy. Germline loops: CDR1 DFQATT, CDR2 SNEGSKA (reference sequence). The CDR3 runs 16 residues. Trimming cost V 0 bases and J 8 bases; bases outside gene matches: 11. From RNA transcripts, TCR beta CDR3 regions were amplified. HTBI primers were the set used in a first-round RT-PCR of the TCR CDR3. TCRdb fed the multiplex PCR reads into MiXCR, producing one record per CDR3 protein. The sample consists of roughly 290,000 distinct CDR3 sequences, approximately 15% of them appearing once. The chain has TRBV20-1 and TRBJ2-1, with TRBD2 matching 9 bases. The receptor's source is a woman aged 60-75 years with Graves' ophthalmopathy. The specimen was blood. The DNA of the CDR3 is TGCAGTGCTAGAGATCTCAGGACTAGCGATCGGTATGAGCAGTTCTTC. Encoded protein: CSARDLRTSDRYEQFF.